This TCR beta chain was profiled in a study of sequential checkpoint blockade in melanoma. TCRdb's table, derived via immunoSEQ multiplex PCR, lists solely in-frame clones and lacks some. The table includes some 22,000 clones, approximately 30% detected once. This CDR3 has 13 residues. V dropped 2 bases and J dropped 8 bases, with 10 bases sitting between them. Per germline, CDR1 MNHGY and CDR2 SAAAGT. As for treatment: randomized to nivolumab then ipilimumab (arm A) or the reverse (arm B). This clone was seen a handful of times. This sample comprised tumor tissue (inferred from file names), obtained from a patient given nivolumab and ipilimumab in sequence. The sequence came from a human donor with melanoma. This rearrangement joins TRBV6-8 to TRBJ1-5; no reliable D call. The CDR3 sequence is CASSYDQAKPQHF. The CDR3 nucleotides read TGTGCCAGCAGTTACGACCAGGCGAAGCCCCAGCATTTT.